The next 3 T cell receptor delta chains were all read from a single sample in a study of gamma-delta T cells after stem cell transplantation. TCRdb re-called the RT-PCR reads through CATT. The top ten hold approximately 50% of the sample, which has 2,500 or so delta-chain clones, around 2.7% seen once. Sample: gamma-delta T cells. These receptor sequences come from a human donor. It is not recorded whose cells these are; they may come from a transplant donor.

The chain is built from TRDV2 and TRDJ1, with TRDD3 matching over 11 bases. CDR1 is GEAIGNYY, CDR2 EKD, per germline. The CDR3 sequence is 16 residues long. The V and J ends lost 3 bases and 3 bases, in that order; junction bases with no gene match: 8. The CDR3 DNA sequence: TGTGCCTGTGACGGGCTGCTGGGGGATACTCCCGATAAACTCATCTTT. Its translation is CACDGLLGDTPDKLIF.

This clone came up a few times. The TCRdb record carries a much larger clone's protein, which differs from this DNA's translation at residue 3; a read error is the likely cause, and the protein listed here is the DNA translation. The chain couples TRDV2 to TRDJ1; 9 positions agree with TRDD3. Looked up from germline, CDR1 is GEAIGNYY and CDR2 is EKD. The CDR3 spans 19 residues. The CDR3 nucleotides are TGTGCCCGTGACCCAGTCCCCATATTACTGGGGGAAGACACCGATAAACTCATCTTT. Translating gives CARDPVPILLGEDTDKLIF.

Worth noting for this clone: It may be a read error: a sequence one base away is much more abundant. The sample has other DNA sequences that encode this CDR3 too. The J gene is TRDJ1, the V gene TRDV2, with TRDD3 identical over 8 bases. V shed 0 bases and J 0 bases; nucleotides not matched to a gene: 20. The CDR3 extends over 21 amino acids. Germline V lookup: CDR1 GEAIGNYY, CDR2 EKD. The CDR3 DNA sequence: TGTGCCTGTGACACCGTGGCCACTGGGGGGTACGGGAAGGGCGACACCGATAAACTCATCTTT. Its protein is CACDTVATGGYGKGDTDKLIF.